This T cell receptor (beta chain) was sequenced for a study of identical twins. From the 5' RACE reads, TCRdb called clonotypes with MiXCR, one entry per CDR3 protein. The table lists about 530,000 distinct CDR3 sequences, 20% to 25% of them singletons. Germline CDR1 is SGHRS and CDR2 is YFSETQ. The ends lost 3 bases at V and 5 bases at J; junction bases unmatched: 11. This CDR3 is built from 17 residues. This clonotype occurred a few times. These data were also reused for a study on yellow fever vaccine responses in identical twins. That report notes: Twins' vaccine T cell response reportedly seemed partly convergent, partly personalized.

Sequencing was performed on CD4+ T cells sorted from blood. V usage is TRBV5-1 and J usage is TRBJ2-3, with 11 bases matching TRBD2. This clonotype was obtained from a woman younger than 30 in good health. DNA of the CDR3: TGCGCCAGCAGCTCCAATTTAGCGGGAGGGCTTAAAGATACGCAGTATTTT. It codes for CASSSNLAGGLKDTQYF.